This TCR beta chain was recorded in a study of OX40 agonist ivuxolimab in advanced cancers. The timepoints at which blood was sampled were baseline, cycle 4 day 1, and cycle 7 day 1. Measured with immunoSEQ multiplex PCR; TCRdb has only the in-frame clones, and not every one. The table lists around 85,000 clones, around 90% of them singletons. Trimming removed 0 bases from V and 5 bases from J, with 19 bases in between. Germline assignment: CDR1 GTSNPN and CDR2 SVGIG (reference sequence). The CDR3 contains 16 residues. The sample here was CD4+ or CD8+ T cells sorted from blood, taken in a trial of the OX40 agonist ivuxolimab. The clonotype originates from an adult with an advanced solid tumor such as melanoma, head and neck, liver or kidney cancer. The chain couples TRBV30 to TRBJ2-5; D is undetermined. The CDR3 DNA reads TGTGCCTGGAGTGTACTCGTGGCCAAGAATGGGGAGACCCAGTACTTC. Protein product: CAWSVLVAKNGETQYF.